The source of this T cell receptor (beta chain) is a study of cytomegalovirus exposure and HLA in healthy donors. General study results and limits: Exclusion applied to some V segments, including TRBV6-2 and TRBV6-3, as they were indistinguishable. An analysis was carried out later, and it reportedly showed fewer N-insertions in an Asian-associated ancestry cluster than the 666-donor mean. The listing of 150 to 200 TCR beta chains classed them as cytomegalovirus-associated.

The CDR3 covers 12 residues. Trimming stripped 2 bases from V and 9 bases from J, with 11 bases between. Germline V gene lookup returns CDR1 GTSNPN and CDR2 SVGIG (reference sequence). With respect to this clone: Its antigen is as yet unknown.

The PCR contained 60 Vbeta and 13 Jbeta primers. The protocol was immunoSEQ multiplex PCR, while the TCRdb copy is restricted to in-frame clones and leaves out a portion. Counted here are tens of thousands of clones, 71% occurring once; the ten biggest clones make up around 27%. Sequenced: PBMCs. V is TRBV30 and J is TRBJ2-1, with D possibly being TRBD2 (6 bases). The TCR originated in a man aged 45-65 years in good health and CMV-seropositive. Written as DNA, the CDR3 is TGTGCCTGGAGTTCGGGAGTCAGTGAGCAGTTCTTC. Its translation is CAWSSGVSEQFF.